One and the same sample provided the 22 T cell receptor beta chains below, sequenced in a study of cytomegalovirus exposure and HLA in healthy donors. In the PCR, 60 Vbeta and 13 Jbeta primers were used. Sequencing used immunoSEQ multiplex PCR; TCRdb keeps in-frame clones, though not all of them. The table shows approximately 120,000 clones, with 81% occurring only once. Sequencing was carried out using PBMCs. These receptors were taken from a woman in her twenties or thirties in good health and CMV-seronegative.

The chain is built from TRBV11-2 and TRBJ2-1, with D possibly being TRBD1 (5 bases). This CDR3 comprises 14 residues. V dropped 2 bases and J dropped 10 bases, with 15 bases sitting between them. CDR1 is SGHAT, CDR2 FQNNGV, per germline. The CDR3, as DNA: TGTGCCAGCAGCTTATGGGGCTCTTCCAACGAGCAGTTCTTC. Translated: CASSLWGSSNEQFF.

The chain combines TRBV14 with TRBJ2-1; D perhaps matches TRBD2 (5 bases). Germline lookup yields CDR1 SGHDN and CDR2 FVKESK. V was trimmed by 2 bases and J by 0 bases, leaving 11 bases between them. CDR3 length: 16 residues. The CDR3, as DNA: TGTGCCAGCAGCCAACGGCGGGCCAGCTCCTACAATGAGCAGTTCTTC. Amino acids: CASSQRRASSYNEQFF. The whole variable domain, filled in from reference TRBV14 and TRBJ2-1, reads EAGVTQFPSHSVIEKGQTVTLRCDPISGHDNLYWYRRVMGKEIKFLLHFVKESKQDESGMPNNRFLAERTGGTYSTLKVQPAELEDSGVYFCASSQRRASSYNEQFFGPGTRLTVL.

V and J are TRBV4-1 and TRBJ2-5; 7 nucleotides align to TRBD1. Germline CDR1 is MGHRA and CDR2 is YSYEKL. This CDR3 has 15 amino acids. The V and J ends lost 2 bases and 5 bases, in that order; junction bases with no gene match: 8. CDR3 sequence (DNA): TGCGCCAGCAGCCAACATCAAGGGGGCGCGGAGACCCAGTACTTC. Encoded protein: CASSQHQGGAETQYF.

The chain is built from TRBV28 and TRBJ1-5, with D unresolved. The CDR3 is made up of 14 amino acids. The V gene lost 6 bases and the J gene lost 0 bases, with 9 bases spanning the gap. In germline, CDR1 is MDHEN, CDR2 SYDVKM. The CDR3 coding sequence is TGTGCCAGCAGGATCAGAAATAGCAATCAGCCCCAGCATTTT. Protein sequence: CASRIRNSNQPQHF.

This sequence joins TRBV28 and TRBJ2-3; D remains ambiguous. Trimming removed 6 bases at V and 2 bases at J, with 9 bases between. Germline CDR1 is MDHEN and CDR2 is SYDVKM. CDR3 length: 13 amino acids. CDR3: CASRSGSTDTQYF. The CDR3 DNA reads TGTGCCAGCAGGTCAGGATCCACAGATACGCAGTATTTT.

V and J are TRBV14 and TRBJ1-6, with D perhaps TRBD1 (5 bases). The CDR3 has 12 amino acids. The ends were cut back, 6 bases at V and 7 bases at J, with 7 bases in the middle. Looked up from germline, CDR1 is SGHDN and CDR2 is FVKESK. The CDR3 reads CASRTANSPLHF. CDR3 bases: TGTGCCAGCAGGACAGCAAATTCACCCCTCCACTTT.

The gene calls are TRBV27 and TRBJ2-2; tentative D call: TRBD1 (6 bases). This CDR3 has 17 residues. V shed 6 bases and J shed 0 bases, with 17 bases lying between them. CDR1 is MNHEY, CDR2 SMNVEV, per germline (reference sequence). Here the CDR3 DNA reads TGTGCCAGCAGCCGACAGGCCAGGTTCGCGAACACCGGGGAGCTGTTTTTT. Translated, it gives CASSRQARFANTGELFF.

The V gene is TRBV18, the J gene TRBJ2-1; 12 bases map to TRBD2. The CDR3 has 20 residues. J gave up 8 bases and V 3 bases, and 20 bases lay outside the gene matches. Germline V gene data show CDR1 as KGHSH and CDR2 as LQKENI. Here the CDR3 reads CASSPLGLAGLGVGQDEQFF. The CDR3 nucleotides read TGTGCCAGCTCACCCCTCGGACTAGCGGGGCTTGGAGTGGGTCAAGATGAGCAGTTCTTC.

J is TRBJ2-5 and V is TRBV11-2, with D possibly being TRBD1 (5 bases). Trimming took 5 bases from V and 9 from J, leaving 16 bases between them. The germline CDR1 and CDR2 sequences are SGHAT and FQNNGV. This CDR3 is built from 13 residues. In nucleotides, the CDR3 is TGTGCCAGCAGCCACCCGACCACCAGGGCCCAGTACTTC. Encoded protein: CASSHPTTRAQYF.

This chain connects TRBV19 to TRBJ1-5; 10 nucleotides line up with TRBD1. The CDR3 length is 16 residues. Germline CDR1 and CDR2: LNHDA and SQIVND (reference sequence). The junction had 9 bases not matched to a gene; V was cut back by 5 bases and J by 5 bases. The CDR3 DNA sequence: TGTGCCAGTAGTCGGGACAGGGGCGTTTTGGATCAGCCCCAGCATTTT. This codes for CASSRDRGVLDQPQHF.

This clone is a singleton in its sample. This chain links TRBV13 with TRBJ1-5, with D maybe TRBD1 (6 bases). The CDR3 has 15 residues. The V end was cut by 5 bases, the J end by 9 bases, with 20 bases between. Per the germline V gene, CDR1 is PRHDT and CDR2 is FYEKMQ (reference sequence). CDR3 protein: CASSQGTSHGWPQHF. The CDR3 DNA reads TGTGCCAGCAGCCAAGGGACATCCCATGGGTGGCCCCAGCATTTT.

This rearrangement joins TRBV2 to TRBJ2-7; D ambiguous. CDR1 and CDR2 from the germline V gene are SNHLY and FYNNEI. The CDR3 has 13 amino acids. Trimming took off 5 bases at V and 7 bases at J, with 15 bases between the two ends. Written as DNA, the CDR3 is TGTGCCAGCAGTTTGCTGACATTTGGGGAGCAGTACTTC. It yields the protein CASSLLTFGEQYF.

This CDR3 is CASSLQGYEQYF. CDR3 DNA sequence: TGTGCCAGCAGCTTACAGGGCTACGAGCAGTACTTC. The V and J genes are TRBV7-9 and TRBJ2-7, with a tentative D call TRBD1 (5 bases). V shed 2 bases and J shed 3 bases, with 5 bases lying between them. CDR1 SEHNR and CDR2 FQNEAQ come from the germline V gene (reference sequence). The CDR3 loop spans 12 amino acids.

The rearrangement joins TRBV5-4 to TRBJ1-6; D is unresolved. The V gene's germline CDR1 is SGHNT and CDR2 YYREEE (reference sequence). CDR3 length equals 17 residues. The V and J ends lost 1 base and 1 base respectively, with 12 bases between them. The CDR3 here is CASSLIGERSYNSPLHF. CDR3 sequence (DNA): TGTGCCAGCAGCTTGATCGGGGAAAGGTCCTATAATTCACCCCTCCACTTT.

The CDR3 loop reads CASSGGLAGGLNPPPGTQYF. CDR3 DNA: TGTGCCAGCAGTGGGGGACTAGCGGGAGGCCTAAATCCACCCCCAGGTACGCAGTATTTT. The rearrangement joins TRBV2 to TRBJ2-3; 15 bases align to TRBD2. Trimming at V came to 4 bases and at J to 8 bases, leaving 19 bases not matched to a gene. The CDR3 is made up of 20 amino acids. Germline values: CDR1 SNHLY, CDR2 FYNNEI.

This chain joins TRBV29-1 and TRBJ2-1; 15 bases are a match to TRBD2. CDR1 and CDR2 (germline): SQVTM, ANQGSEA. The CDR3 has 18 residues. V was pared by 6 bases and J by 0 bases, with 9 bases of the junction left unmatched. CDR3 amino acids: CSVGGGLAGGSSYNEQFF. The CDR3, as DNA: TGCAGCGTAGGGGGAGGACTAGCGGGAGGGAGCTCCTACAATGAGCAGTTCTTC.

The V gene is TRBV4-2, the J gene TRBJ2-1; 7 bases line up with TRBD2. CDR3 size: 18 residues. V was clipped by 1 base and J by 4 bases; unmatched bases: 13. CDR1 LGHNA and CDR2 YNFKEQ come from the germline V gene. The CDR3 here is CASSQGWREGRLYNEQFF. As DNA, the CDR3 is TGTGCCAGCAGCCAAGGGTGGAGGGAGGGGAGACTTTACAATGAGCAGTTCTTC.

This rearrangement joins TRBV2 to TRBJ2-1; 8 bases are shared with TRBD2. Looked up from germline, CDR1 is SNHLY and CDR2 is FYNNEI. Trimming at V came to 7 bases and at J to 8 bases, leaving 13 bases not matched to a gene. The CDR3 contains 15 residues. In nucleotides, the CDR3 is TGTGCCAGCAAAACGTCTAGCGGGCCGTCTTATGAGCAGTTCTTC. Its translation: CASKTSSGPSYEQFF.

V is TRBV4-1 and J is TRBJ2-5; 10 bases map to TRBD1. Near its end, the DNA agrees better with TRBJ2-7, so the J call may be wrong. In germline, CDR1 is MGHRA, CDR2 YSYEKL. The CDR3 runs 15 residues. CDR3 nucleotide sequence: TGCGCCAGCAGCCATCCCGGGACAGGGGTTAACGAGCAGTACTTC. As protein: CASSHPGTGVNEQYF.

The CDR3 sequence is CAISVRDSPPKLFF. Written as DNA, the CDR3 is TGTGCCATCAGTGTCCGGGACTCCCCACCAAAGCTGTTTTTT. The chain has TRBV10-3 and TRBJ2-2, with D tentatively TRBD2 (6 bases). The CDR3 extends over 14 amino acids. Germline V gene lookup returns CDR1 ENHRY and CDR2 SYGVKD. V lost 4 bases and J 12 bases, leaving 18 bases between the germline ends.

The rearrangement links TRBV6-5 to TRBJ2-7; TRBD1 aligns across 10 bases. Per the germline V gene, CDR1 is MNHEY and CDR2 is SVGAGI. The CDR3 extends over 15 amino acids. The J segment lost 5 bases and the V segment lost 6 bases, leaving 10 bases of the junction unmatched. CDR3 sequence: CASRNSRTGGDEQYF. CDR3 coding DNA: TGTGCCAGCAGAAATTCCAGGACAGGGGGGGACGAGCAGTACTTC.

A few counts support this clone. The V call is TRBV6-4, the J call TRBJ2-1, with TRBD2 as a possible D gene (5 bases). Germline loops: CDR1 MRHNA, CDR2 SNTAGT. CDR3 length equals 13 residues. V was pared by 3 bases and J by 11 bases, with 14 bases between. As DNA, the CDR3 is TGTGCCAGCAGTGAAGGCCTCTGGACTCAGCAGTTCTTC. Translated: CASSEGLWTQQFF.